The 11 T cell receptor beta chains presented below share a single source sample, sequenced in a study of cytomegalovirus exposure and HLA in healthy donors. Researchers ran the PCR with 60 Vbeta and 13 Jbeta primers. Profiling relied on immunoSEQ multiplex PCR, and the TCRdb table lists in-frame clones only, not all of them. The data show about 160,000 clones, with less than 85% seen just once and about 4.5% held by the top ten. Sequences were obtained from PBMCs. These TCRs come from a man aged 35 to 55 in good health and CMV-seronegative.

The chain joins TRBV5-1 to TRBJ2-3; tentative D call: TRBD2 (5 bases). Germline CDR1 reads SGHRS; CDR2 reads YFSETQ. Between the trimmed V and J ends, which lost 4 bases and 2 bases, there was a span of 14 bases. There are 15 residues in the CDR3. As DNA, the CDR3 is TGCGCCAGCAGCGCTGGACTTGAGTACACAGATACGCAGTATTTT. Translating gives CASSAGLEYTDTQYF.

The V and J genes are TRBV7-9 and TRBJ2-3; 8 nucleotides match TRBD1. Germline lookup yields CDR1 SEHNR and CDR2 FQNEAQ (reference sequence). V shed 4 bases, J shed 2 bases, and the junction held 5 bases outside the gene matches. The CDR3 runs to 15 residues. The CDR3 protein is CASSSRDRLTDTQYF. DNA for the CDR3: TGTGCCAGCAGCTCCAGGGACAGGCTCACAGATACGCAGTATTTT.

This clone was counted many times. This rearrangement joins TRBV6-5 to TRBJ2-5, with 7 nucleotides matching TRBD1. The CDR3 is made up of 15 amino acids. V dropped 1 base and J dropped 5; count of bases not matched to a gene: 7. The germline V gene has CDR1 MNHEY and CDR2 SVGAGI. The CDR3 sequence is CASSYFNRGRETQYF. The CDR3 DNA reads TGTGCCAGCAGTTACTTTAACAGGGGTCGGGAGACCCAGTACTTC.

The rearrangement uses TRBV2 and TRBJ2-7; a possible D gene is TRBD1 (6 bases). The germline gives CDR1 SNHLY, CDR2 FYNNEI. The CDR3 contains 13 residues. The CDR3: CGSARDTGYEQYF. The CDR3 DNA sequence: TGTGGCTCCGCCCGGGACACAGGCTACGAGCAGTACTTC.

This chain connects TRBV19 to TRBJ1-5; D may be TRBD1 (5 bases). In germline, CDR1 is LNHDA, CDR2 SQIVND (reference sequence). V dropped 5 bases and J dropped 7 bases, with 18 bases sitting between them. The CDR3 runs 15 residues. CDR3 bases: TGTGCCAGTAGTCCGGCTTGGGCAGGGTGGCAGCCCCAGCATTTT. This translates into CASSPAWAGWQPQHF.

The CDR3 sequence: CASSLRAEGSNEKLFF. Written as DNA, the CDR3 is TGTGCCAGCAGCCTGCGGGCGGAGGGGAGTAATGAAAAACTGTTTTTT. This rearrangement joins TRBV5-4 to TRBJ1-4, with D perhaps TRBD1 (5 bases). The CDR3 is 16 residues long. CDR1 and CDR2 (germline): SGHNT, YYREEE (reference sequence). Trimming removed 4 bases at V and 4 bases at J, with 17 bases between.

This chain connects TRBV28 to TRBJ1-1; D not resolved. The CDR3 consists of 11 residues. Germline assignment: CDR1 MDHEN and CDR2 SYDVKM. V was cut by 6 bases and J by 4 bases, with 6 bases left in between. The CDR3: CASSPLTEAFF. CDR3 coding DNA: TGTGCCAGCAGCCCCCTCACTGAAGCTTTCTTT.

This clone was seen ten or more times. The chain is built from TRBV29-1 and TRBJ1-1; the match to TRBD1 covers 10 bases. Per germline, CDR1 SQVTM and CDR2 ANQGSEA. The CDR3 length is 14 residues. Trimming removed 5 bases from V and 4 bases from J; junction bases left unmatched: 7. CDR3 sequence (DNA): TGCAGCGTTATGGGACAGGGGTATGTCACTGAAGCTTTCTTT. As protein: CSVMGQGYVTEAFF.

The chain couples TRBV2 to TRBJ1-1; D is ambiguous. This CDR3 comprises 12 residues. Germline CDR1 and CDR2: SNHLY and FYNNEI. V lost 4 bases, J lost 11 bases, and 14 bases lay in between. The CDR3 region has the DNA TGTGCCAGCAGTGTATCCGGGTCAGAGGCTTTCTTT. Its translation is CASSVSGSEAFF.

The chain has TRBV13 and TRBJ1-3; 8 bases match TRBD1. This CDR3 has 16 amino acids. Germline loops: CDR1 PRHDT, CDR2 FYEKMQ (reference sequence). Unmatched junction bases numbered 5, after V lost 4 bases and J lost 0 bases. This chain's CDR3 is CASSSDRAISGNTIYF. The CDR3 nucleotides are TGTGCCAGCAGCTCGGACAGGGCCATCTCTGGAAACACCATATATTTT. The entire variable domain, with the rest obtained from reference TRBV13 and TRBJ1-3, is as follows: AAGVIQSPRHLIKEKRETATLKCYPIPRHDTVYWYQQGPGQDPQFLISFYEKMQSDKGSIPDRFSAQQFSDYHSELNMSSLELGDSALYFCASSSDRAISGNTIYFGEGSWLTVV.

The chain recombines TRBV7-2 with TRBJ1-1; D uncertain. The V end was cut by 4 bases, the J end by 3 bases, with 6 bases between. The CDR3 has 12 residues. Germline V gives CDR1 SGHTA, CDR2 FQGNSA. The DNA for the CDR3 is TGTGCCAGCAGCTCCACTTACACTGAAGCTTTCTTT. Translating it yields CASSSTYTEAFF.